This T cell receptor beta chain is from a study of molecular identifiers for immune sequencing clone quantification. Naive CD8 T cells, phenotype CD8+CD4-CCR7+CD45RA+, were sorted. The CDR3 has 16 amino acids. The V gene end was trimmed by 0 bases and the J gene end by 7 bases; junction bases not matched to a gene: 12. Germline CDR1 and CDR2: SQVTM and ANQGSEA. TCRdb re-analysed the PCR reads in MiXCR, keeping a single row per CDR3 protein. The sample lists approximately 680,000 distinct CDR3 sequences; about 25% were seen once. Broader study findings: Whereas clones above 20 RNA copies held under 1% of naive-cell molecules, they held over 97% of effector molecules.

This clonotype was seen repeatedly, ten times or more. Its antigen is unknown. This chain joins TRBV29-1 and TRBJ2-5; TRBD1 matches at 9 bases. Source material: naive CD8+ T cells from blood, with Jurkat cell RNA spiked in. The subset was: FACS-sorted CD8+CD4-CCR7+CD45RA+ naive T cells. This receptor was identified in a human donor in good health. Some libraries in this study had Jurkat cell RNA spiked in. The CDR3 here is CSVEDYGTGRPGTQYF. DNA for the CDR3: TGCAGCGTTGAAGATTACGGGACAGGGCGGCCCGGGACCCAGTACTTC. Drawing the rest from reference TRBV29-1 and TRBJ2-5, the complete variable domain is SAVISQKPSRDICQRGTSLTIQCQVDSQVTMMFWYRQQPGQSLTLIATANQGSEATYESGFVIDKFPISRPNLTFSTLTVSNMSPEDSSIYLCSVEDYGTGRPGTQYFGPGTRLLVL.